These 24 T cell receptor beta chains originate from one sample sequenced in a study of beta chain features in type 1 diabetes. Sequenced material consisted of expressed TCRB transcripts (all of the isolated RNA was reverse transcribed). The repertoire was sequenced with immunoSEQ multiplex PCR; TCRdb's copy has only in-frame clones and lacks some. Among 850,000 to 900,000 clones listed, about a sixth were seen once. What was sequenced was naive CD4+ T cells from blood. The receptors stem from a woman aged 18-30 years in good health.

The chain carries TRBV6-1 and TRBJ2-3; D unresolved. CDR3 length equals 15 residues. Looked up from germline, CDR1 is MNHNS and CDR2 is SASEGT. Trimming left V 1 base short and J 0 bases short, with 8 bases between. This CDR3 is CASSEGPQSTDTQYF. The DNA of the CDR3 is TGTGCCAGCAGTGAAGGGCCGCAGAGCACAGATACGCAGTATTTT.

The chain has TRBV4-3 and TRBJ2-2; a possible D gene is TRBD2 (6 bases). The germline V gene has CDR1 LGHNA and CDR2 YSLEER. V lost 0 bases and J lost 3, with 17 bases in between. This CDR3 is 18 amino acids long. The chain's CDR3 is CASSQELTSSGYTGELFF. As DNA, the CDR3 is TGCGCCAGCAGCCAAGAACTTACTAGCTCTGGGTACACCGGGGAGCTGTTTTTT.

This clone was found a few times. This chain links TRBV7-2 with TRBJ2-1; D is perhaps TRBD2 (7 bases). The CDR3 is made up of 15 amino acids. Per the germline V gene, CDR1 is SGHTA and CDR2 is FQGNSA. The V end lost 5 bases, the J end lost 2 bases, and 13 bases lay between the germline ends. The CDR3 DNA follows: TGTGCCAGCAGCCTCCGAGGGGGGGCCTACAATGAGCAGTTCTTC. Encoded protein: CASSLRGGAYNEQFF. The full variable domain, completed using reference TRBV7-2 and TRBJ2-1, is GAGVSQSPSNKVTEKGKDVELRCDPISGHTALYWYRQSLGQGLEFLIYFQGNSAPDKSGLPSDRFSAERTGGSVSTLTIQRTQQEDSAVYLCASSLRGGAYNEQFFGPGTRLTVL.

The gene calls are TRBV27 and TRBJ2-7; perhaps D is TRBD1 or TRBD2 (6 bases each). CDR1 is MNHEY, CDR2 SMNVEV, per germline (reference sequence). V was cut by 6 bases and J by 1 base, with 10 bases left in between. The CDR3 contains 13 residues. The CDR3 DNA is TGTGCCAGCAGGAGGGGGGAATCCTACGAGCAGTACTTC. Translation: CASRRGESYEQYF.

This clone was seen only a few times. The rearrangement links TRBV18 to TRBJ2-7; 10 nucleotides match TRBD1. V lost 0 bases, J lost 3 bases, and 8 bases stayed unmatched. CDR3 length equals 17 residues. From germline, CDR1 is KGHSH and CDR2 LQKENI. The CDR3 reads CASSPPLGQGPYYEQYF. CDR3 nucleotide sequence: TGTGCCAGCTCACCACCGTTGGGACAGGGGCCCTACTACGAGCAGTACTTC.

This clone was counted between two and nine times. This chain uses TRBV9 with TRBJ1-2; D uncertain. Germline V gene sequence: CDR1 SGDLS, CDR2 YYNGEE. The CDR3 has 12 residues. The ends were cut back, 3 bases at V and 7 bases at J, with 10 bases in the middle. The CDR3 reads CASSGRLGGYTF. In nucleotides, the CDR3 is TGTGCCAGCAGCGGGCGGCTTGGTGGCTACACCTTC.

The rearrangement links TRBV28 to TRBJ1-1; the D is unclear. Looked up from germline, CDR1 is MDHEN and CDR2 is SYDVKM. The CDR3 loop spans 14 amino acids. Trimming took 0 bases from V and 1 from J, leaving 6 bases between them. CDR3 in amino acids: CASSLWKGNTEAFF. The CDR3 region has the DNA TGTGCCAGCAGTTTATGGAAAGGGAACACTGAAGCTTTCTTT.

The V and J genes are TRBV5-1 and TRBJ2-5; D remains unclear. The germline gives CDR1 SGHRS, CDR2 YFSETQ. V dropped 1 base and J dropped 5 bases, with 15 bases sitting between them. This CDR3 has 15 amino acids. The CDR3 coding sequence is TGCGCCAGCAGCTTGTTCGCAGAGGTGTCCGAGACCCAGTACTTC. This encodes CASSLFAEVSETQYF.

This chain uses TRBV27 with TRBJ1-5; 7 bases are a match to TRBD1. Trimming at V came to 5 bases and at J to 11 bases, leaving 9 bases not matched to a gene. The V gene's germline CDR1 is MNHEY and CDR2 SMNVEV (reference sequence). CDR3 length: 13 amino acids. CDR3 sequence reads: CASSPNRGRAQHF. The CDR3 bases are TGTGCCAGCAGTCCCAACAGGGGTCGGGCCCAGCATTTT.

This rearrangement joins TRBV2 to TRBJ1-2, with D perhaps matching TRBD1 (5 bases). The CDR3 totals 13 residues. CDR1 is SNHLY, CDR2 FYNNEI, per germline. V was clipped by 8 bases and J by 7 bases, with 17 bases between them. CDR3 bases: TGTGCCAGCGGGGAGATAGGACAATCTGGCTACACCTTC. This gives the protein CASGEIGQSGYTF.

CDR3 region: CASSHQAGVYNEQFF. CDR3 sequence (DNA): TGTGCCAGCAGCCACCAAGCGGGAGTGTACAATGAGCAGTTCTTC. The chain uses TRBV5-4 and TRBJ2-1, with 8 bases identical to TRBD2. The germline V gene encodes CDR1 SGHNT and CDR2 YYREEE (reference sequence). V lost 4 bases and J lost 4; bases outside the gene matches: 7. This CDR3 contains 15 residues.

This sequence joins TRBV7-2 and TRBJ1-4; D might be TRBD1 (5 bases). V gave up 4 bases and J gave up 10 bases, with 16 bases separating them. The CDR3 totals 14 residues. Germline CDR1 is SGHTA and CDR2 is FQGNSA. In nucleotides, the CDR3 is TGTGCCAGCAGCTCCCAGACAGTTTCGGGAAAACTGTTTTTT. Its translation: CASSSQTVSGKLFF.

The CDR3 DNA is TGTGCCAGCAGCGTAGGACAGGGAAACAATGAGCAGTTCTTC. Residues: CASSVGQGNNEQFF. The chain couples TRBV9 to TRBJ2-1; 7 positions match TRBD1. The CDR3 is made up of 14 amino acids. The V gene end was trimmed by 0 bases and the J gene end by 5 bases; junction bases not matched to a gene: 2. The germline V gene has CDR1 SGDLS and CDR2 YYNGEE.

The J gene is TRBJ2-7, the V gene TRBV7-9; 11 nucleotides match TRBD2. Germline V gene lookup returns CDR1 SEHNR and CDR2 FQNEAQ (reference sequence). The V and J ends lost 5 bases and 2 bases, in that order; junction bases with no gene match: 5. The CDR3 length is 15 residues. This chain's CDR3 is CASSQGLAGTYEQYF. In DNA, the CDR3 is TGTGCCAGCAGCCAAGGACTAGCGGGCACCTACGAGCAGTACTTC.

The CDR3 loop is CASSQDVRGRGYTF. The DNA for the CDR3 is TGCGCCAGCAGCCAAGATGTACGGGGGCGCGGCTACACCTTC. The J gene is TRBJ1-2, the V gene TRBV4-3, with a tentative D call TRBD1 (6 bases). Germline-derived CDR1 and CDR2 are LGHNA and YSLEER. The germline V and J ends were trimmed by 0 bases and 8 bases, with 13 bases remaining between them. This CDR3 contains 14 residues.

This clone appeared a few times. J is TRBJ2-7 and V is TRBV28; D uncertain. Germline V gene sequence: CDR1 MDHEN, CDR2 SYDVKM. The V gene lost 7 bases and the J gene lost 4 bases, with 14 bases spanning the gap. This CDR3 has 13 amino acids. The CDR3 DNA reads TGTGCCAGCACGAGAGGTTTCCCTTACGAGCAGTACTTC. Protein product: CASTRGFPYEQYF.

The gene calls are TRBV15 and TRBJ2-7; tentatively, D is TRBD2 (6 bases). The CDR3 is 17 amino acids. CDR1 LNHNV and CDR2 YYDKDF come from the germline V gene (reference sequence). V lost 0 bases, J lost 6 bases, and 21 bases lay in between. The CDR3 here is CATSRETLDGRGSEQYF. DNA of the CDR3: TGTGCCACCAGCAGAGAAACACTTGACGGGAGAGGTTCCGAGCAGTACTTC. Together with reference TRBV15 and TRBJ2-7, the CDR3 gives the full variable domain: DAMVIQNPRYQVTQFGKPVTLSCSQTLNHNVMYWYQQKSSQAPKLLFHYYDKDFNNEADTPDNFQSRRPNTSFCFLDIRSPGLGDTAMYLCATSRETLDGRGSEQYFGPGTRLTVT.

The chain combines TRBV6-5 with TRBJ1-2; D is uncertain. In germline, CDR1 is MNHEY, CDR2 SVGAGI. Between the trimmed V and J ends, which lost 8 bases and 2 bases, there was a span of 6 bases. The CDR3 runs 11 residues. This CDR3 reads CASHLNYGYTF. DNA for the CDR3: TGTGCCAGCCATCTAAACTATGGCTACACCTTC.

This clone was detected only a few times. The chain joins TRBV10-3 to TRBJ2-2; no clear D. The CDR3 is 16 amino acids. Germline lookup yields CDR1 ENHRY and CDR2 SYGVKD. Trimming removed 0 bases at V and 2 bases at J, with 10 bases between. In nucleotides, the CDR3 is TGTGCCATCAGTGAGTCGAGGCTAGATAACACCGGGGAGCTGTTTTTT. Residues: CAISESRLDNTGELFF.

In this sample, this clone turned up a few times. V gene TRBV9 combines with J gene TRBJ1-6; the D is unclear. CDR1 is SGDLS, CDR2 YYNGEE, per germline. The CDR3 covers 15 residues. V shed 0 bases and J shed 10 bases, with 14 bases lying between them. The CDR3 loop is CASSVVEGFGSPLHF. Here the CDR3 DNA reads TGTGCCAGCAGCGTAGTGGAGGGATTCGGGTCACCCCTCCACTTT.

The chain links TRBV25-1 to TRBJ2-1; tentative D call: TRBD2 (6 bases). Germline lookup yields CDR1 MGHDK and CDR2 SYGVNS. The length of the CDR3 is 12 residues. Trimming pared 1 base from V and 12 bases from J, leaving 10 bases between. The DNA of the CDR3 is TGTGCCAGCAGTGAATCGACTAGTGTGCAGTTCTTC. It is translated as CASSESTSVQFF.

The J gene is TRBJ2-5, the V gene TRBV11-2, with TRBD2 matching 8 bases. The CDR3 extends over 12 amino acids. V gave up 8 bases and J gave up 5 bases; unmatched junction bases: 4. CDR1 SGHAT and CDR2 FQNNGV come from the germline V gene. The DNA for the CDR3 is TGTGCCAGCGGAAGCGGGAGCGAGACCCAGTACTTC. This translates into CASGSGSETQYF.

J is TRBJ2-7 and V is TRBV5-1; D may be TRBD1 or TRBD2 (5 bases each). The germline V gene encodes CDR1 SGHRS and CDR2 YFSETQ. Trimming shortened V by 4 bases and J by 2 bases, and 16 bases separated the two germline ends. The CDR3 runs to 15 residues. The CDR3, as DNA: TGCGCCAGCAGCGTTGCAGGGACCGCCACCTACGAGCAGTACTTC. This encodes CASSVAGTATYEQYF.

The chain uses TRBV28 and TRBJ2-7; 7 bases match TRBD1. From germline, CDR1 is MDHEN and CDR2 SYDVKM. This CDR3 has 17 amino acids. The V gene end was trimmed by 6 bases and the J gene end by 9 bases; junction bases not matched to a gene: 23. The CDR3 sequence: CASSPGTEVREGQGQYF. CDR3 coding DNA: TGTGCCAGCAGCCCAGGGACAGAAGTACGAGAAGGTCAAGGGCAGTACTTC.